Shown below are 9 T cell receptor beta chains from a single sample sequenced in a study of glioma-infiltrating T cells after dendritic cell vaccination. Sequencing was performed with immunoSEQ multiplex PCR; in TCRdb, only in-frame clones are kept and a portion is missing. The top ten clones hold around 2.9% of a sample with tens of thousands of clones, under 90% of them seen once. Sequencing used blood, obtained before dendritic cell vaccination. These receptors all come from a human donor with glioblastoma.

This sequence joins TRBV7-2 and TRBJ2-5, with 11 positions matching TRBD2. V lost 6 bases to trimming and J lost 5 bases; unmatched junction nucleotides: 8. Germline loops: CDR1 SGHTA, CDR2 FQGNSA. The CDR3 contains 15 residues. This CDR3 is CASSHLAGGGETQYF. The CDR3 DNA is TGTGCCAGCAGTCACCTAGCGGGGGGTGGGGAGACCCAGTACTTC.

The genes are TRBV7-8 and TRBJ1-1; 9 positions match TRBD1. After removal of 5 bases from V and 5 bases from J, the junction contained 9 bases not matched to a gene. The CDR3 has 15 residues. From germline, CDR1 is SGHVS and CDR2 FQNEAQ. The CDR3 protein is CASSKPTGGATEAFF. CDR3 nucleotides: TGTGCCAGCAGCAAACCCACAGGGGGCGCGACTGAAGCTTTCTTT.

V and J are TRBV7-3 and TRBJ2-1, with 12 bases identical to TRBD2. The germline V gene has CDR1 SGHTA and CDR2 FQGTGA. CDR3 length equals 18 residues. The ends lost 1 base at V and 9 bases at J; junction bases unmatched: 13. CDR3 in DNA: TGTGCCAGCAGCTTAATTGGGGGACTAGCGGGCAGAGGGGGTGAGCAGTTCTTC. Its translation is CASSLIGGLAGRGGEQFF.

J is TRBJ2-7 and V is TRBV10-2; the match to TRBD2 covers 7 bases. In germline, CDR1 is WSHSY, CDR2 SAAADI. The CDR3 has 15 amino acids. V lost 4 bases to trimming and J lost 0 bases; unmatched junction nucleotides: 6. As DNA, the CDR3 is TGCGCCAGCAGTGGGTCCGGGACTAACTCCTACGAGCAGTACTTC. Amino acids: CASSGSGTNSYEQYF.

The chain has TRBV25-1 and TRBJ1-5; tentative D call: TRBD1 (5 bases). CDR1 is MGHDK and CDR2 is SYGVNS in the germline V gene. The CDR3 consists of 14 residues. The V end was cut by 7 bases, the J end by 1 base, with 11 bases between. Written as DNA, the CDR3 is TGTGCCAGCATTCCAGGGCACAGCAATCAGCCCCAGCATTTT. Its protein product is CASIPGHSNQPQHF.

This sequence joins TRBV5-1 and TRBJ2-7; 10 bases align to TRBD1. The ends lost 4 bases at V and 5 bases at J; junction bases unmatched: 6. Germline V lookup: CDR1 SGHRS, CDR2 YFSETQ. This CDR3 comprises 14 residues. CDR3 sequence (DNA): TGCGCCAGCAGCGGCTCCGGGACAGGGGACGAGCAGTACTTC. Its protein is CASSGSGTGDEQYF.

The chain couples TRBV15 to TRBJ2-7; the match to TRBD1 covers 8 bases. Germline V gives CDR1 LNHNV, CDR2 YYDKDF (reference sequence). J gave up 5 bases and V 0 bases, and 3 bases lay outside the gene matches. This CDR3 has 14 residues. CDR3 in DNA: TGTGCCACCAGCAGAGAGGACAGGGTCAACGAGCAGTACTTC. Its protein product is CATSREDRVNEQYF. Filled out from reference TRBV15 and TRBJ2-7, the complete variable domain reads DAMVIQNPRYQVTQFGKPVTLSCSQTLNHNVMYWYQQKSSQAPKLLFHYYDKDFNNEADTPDNFQSRRPNTSFCFLDIRSPGLGDTAMYLCATSREDRVNEQYFGPGTRLTVT.

The J gene is TRBJ1-1, the V gene TRBV19, with D uncertain. CDR1 is LNHDA, CDR2 SQIVND, per germline (reference sequence). This CDR3 comprises 12 residues. The V and J ends lost 7 bases and 1 base respectively, with 7 bases between them. CDR3 residues: CASNFQNTEAFF. The CDR3 DNA is TGTGCCAGTAATTTCCAGAACACTGAAGCTTTCTTT.

The chain links TRBV5-3 to TRBJ2-3, with 8 bases that match TRBD2. TRBV5-3 is an ORF, and what it does is uncertain. This CDR3 is built from 15 residues. Germline trimming cut 10 bases from V and 0 bases from J; bases unmatched to any gene: 10. CDR3 nucleotides: TGTGCCGACGGGGGGGGAAAGGGGAGCACAGATACGCAGTATTTT. This sequence encodes CADGGGKGSTDTQYF.